This T cell receptor (beta chain) was captured in a study of OX40 agonist ivuxolimab in advanced cancers. Overall study findings and caveats: In the 0.1 to 3.0 mg/kg range, CD4+ and CD8+ blood T cells had expanded clonally by week 6. The antigen specificity of the peripheral T cells (those that were expanded) was not determined.

Worth noting for this clone: Its matching antigen is unknown.

Method: immunoSEQ multiplex PCR; TCRdb's copy keeps in-frame clones and lacks some. In the table there are 47,000 or so clones, roughly 90% of which are singletons. There are 16 residues in the CDR3. Germline V gene data show CDR1 as SGHNT and CDR2 as YYREEE (reference sequence). Trimming left V 0 bases short and J 0 bases short, with 12 bases between. This chain links TRBV5-4 with TRBJ1-1; D is uncertain. Sequenced here: CD4+ or CD8+ T cells sorted from blood, sampled in a trial of the OX40 agonist ivuxolimab. This TCR was recovered from an adult with an advanced solid tumor such as melanoma, head and neck, liver or kidney cancer. For the CDR3, the DNA is TGTGCCAGCAGCTTGGCAGGTCCTTTCATGAACACTGAAGCTTTCTTT. Translating it yields CASSLAGPFMNTEAFF.